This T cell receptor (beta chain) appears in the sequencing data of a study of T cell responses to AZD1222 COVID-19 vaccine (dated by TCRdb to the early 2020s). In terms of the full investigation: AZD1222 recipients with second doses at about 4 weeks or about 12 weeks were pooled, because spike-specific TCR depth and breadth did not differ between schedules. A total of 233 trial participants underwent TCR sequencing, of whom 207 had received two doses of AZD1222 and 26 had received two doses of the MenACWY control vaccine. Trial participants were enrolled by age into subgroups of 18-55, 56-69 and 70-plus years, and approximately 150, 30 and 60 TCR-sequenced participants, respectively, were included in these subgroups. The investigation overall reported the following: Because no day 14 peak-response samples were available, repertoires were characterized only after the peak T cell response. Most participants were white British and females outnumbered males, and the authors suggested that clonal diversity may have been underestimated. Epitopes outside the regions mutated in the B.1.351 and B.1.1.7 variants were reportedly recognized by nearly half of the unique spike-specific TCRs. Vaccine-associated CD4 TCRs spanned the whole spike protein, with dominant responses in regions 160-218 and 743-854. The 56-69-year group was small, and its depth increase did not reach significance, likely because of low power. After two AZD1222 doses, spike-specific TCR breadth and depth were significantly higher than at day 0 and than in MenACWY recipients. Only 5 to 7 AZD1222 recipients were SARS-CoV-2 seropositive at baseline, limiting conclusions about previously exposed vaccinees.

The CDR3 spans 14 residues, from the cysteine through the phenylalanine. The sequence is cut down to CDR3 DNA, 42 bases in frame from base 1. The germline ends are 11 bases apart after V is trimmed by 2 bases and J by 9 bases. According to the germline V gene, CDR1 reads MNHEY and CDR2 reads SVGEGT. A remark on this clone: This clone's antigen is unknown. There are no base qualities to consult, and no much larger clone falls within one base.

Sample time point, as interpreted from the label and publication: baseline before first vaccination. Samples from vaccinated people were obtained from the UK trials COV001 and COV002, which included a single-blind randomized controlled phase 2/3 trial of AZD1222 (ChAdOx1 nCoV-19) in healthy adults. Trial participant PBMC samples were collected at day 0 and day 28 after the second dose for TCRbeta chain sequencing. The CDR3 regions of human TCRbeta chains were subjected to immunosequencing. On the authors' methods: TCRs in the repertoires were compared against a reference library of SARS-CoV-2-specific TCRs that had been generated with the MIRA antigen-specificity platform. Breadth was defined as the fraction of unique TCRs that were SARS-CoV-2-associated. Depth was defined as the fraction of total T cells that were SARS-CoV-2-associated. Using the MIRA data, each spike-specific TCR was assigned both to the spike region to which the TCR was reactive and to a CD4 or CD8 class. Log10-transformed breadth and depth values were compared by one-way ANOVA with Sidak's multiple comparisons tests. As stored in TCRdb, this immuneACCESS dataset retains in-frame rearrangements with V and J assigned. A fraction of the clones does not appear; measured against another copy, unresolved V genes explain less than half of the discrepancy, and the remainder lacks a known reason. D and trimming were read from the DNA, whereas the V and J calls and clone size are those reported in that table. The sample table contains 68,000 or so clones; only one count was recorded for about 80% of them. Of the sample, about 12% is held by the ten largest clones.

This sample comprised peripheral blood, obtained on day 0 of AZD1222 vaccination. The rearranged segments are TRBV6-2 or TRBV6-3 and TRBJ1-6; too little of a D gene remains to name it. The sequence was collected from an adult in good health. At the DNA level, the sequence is TGTGCCAGCAGTTACGGCCAAAGCGGTTCACCCCTCCACTTT. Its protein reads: CASSYGQSGSPLHF.